The present TCR beta chain was sequenced within a study of blood T cell repertoires in COVID-19. Study-wide background: The United States, Italy and Spain were the sources of the acute and convalescent COVID-19 samples.

The germline V gene has CDR1 SQVTM and CDR2 ANQGSEA. The CDR3 totals 14 residues. V lost 5 bases, J lost 4 bases, and 17 bases lay in between. Per the original methods: Amplification from reference gene primers served as the basis for estimated nucleated cell counts. Here immunoSEQ multiplex PCR was the method, and the copy in TCRdb shows in-frame clones only, minus some. That table is the source of V, J and clone size, and D and trimming were worked out from the DNA. The sample carries about 70,000 clones, approximately 90% recorded once. V is TRBV29-1 and J is TRBJ1-2, with unresolved D. The clonotype originates from a human donor in a cohort sampled during active COVID-19. The sequencing sample was made of peripheral blood. The CDR3 DNA is TGCAGCGTTACCACGGGGTCGCTGGGCTATGGCTACACCTTC. Translating gives CSVTTGSLGYGYTF.